This entry is about one T cell receptor beta chain. The sample comes from a study of T cell changes during pregnancy in multiple sclerosis. Profiled with immunoSEQ multiplex PCR; TCRdb holds only in-frame clones, not every one. The table includes fewer than 90,000 clones, around 94% detected once. V shed 6 bases and J 1 base; nucleotides not matched to a gene: 8. Germline CDR1 reads MDHEN; CDR2 reads SYDVKM. The CDR3 runs to 15 residues. The sequences come from peripheral blood, collected in the third trimester of pregnancy. This rearrangement joins TRBV28 to TRBJ1-1; 7 nucleotides line up with TRBD1. The clonotype was recovered from a female donor with multiple sclerosis, enrolled in a pregnancy study. This CDR3 reads CASSHRGLGNTEAFF. The CDR3 region has the DNA TGTGCCAGCAGCCACAGGGGCTTGGGGAACACTGAAGCTTTCTTT.